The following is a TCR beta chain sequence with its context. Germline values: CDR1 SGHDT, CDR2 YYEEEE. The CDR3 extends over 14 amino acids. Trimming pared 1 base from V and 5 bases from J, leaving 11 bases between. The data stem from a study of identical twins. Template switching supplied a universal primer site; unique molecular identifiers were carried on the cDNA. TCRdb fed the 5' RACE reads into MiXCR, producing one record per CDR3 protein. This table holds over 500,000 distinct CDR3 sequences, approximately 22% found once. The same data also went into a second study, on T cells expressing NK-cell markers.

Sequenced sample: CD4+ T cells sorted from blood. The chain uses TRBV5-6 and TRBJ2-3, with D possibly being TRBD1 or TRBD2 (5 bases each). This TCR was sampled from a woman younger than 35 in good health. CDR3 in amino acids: CASSLRDALDTQYF. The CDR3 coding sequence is TGTGCCAGCAGCTTGCGGGACGCTTTAGATACGCAGTATTTT.